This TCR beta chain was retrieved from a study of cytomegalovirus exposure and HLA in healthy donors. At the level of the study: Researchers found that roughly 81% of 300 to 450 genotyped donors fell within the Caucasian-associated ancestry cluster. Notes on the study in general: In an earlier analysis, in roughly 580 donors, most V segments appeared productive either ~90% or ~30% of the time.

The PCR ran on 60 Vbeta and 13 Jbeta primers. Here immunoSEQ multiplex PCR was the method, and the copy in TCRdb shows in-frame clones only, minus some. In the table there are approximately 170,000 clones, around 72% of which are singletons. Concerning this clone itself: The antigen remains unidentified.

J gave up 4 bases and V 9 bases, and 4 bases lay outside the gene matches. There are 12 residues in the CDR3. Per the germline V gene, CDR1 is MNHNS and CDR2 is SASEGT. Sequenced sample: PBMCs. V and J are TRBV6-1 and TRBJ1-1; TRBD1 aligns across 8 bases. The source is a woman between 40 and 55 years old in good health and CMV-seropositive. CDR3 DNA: TGTGCCAGTGCAGGGGGCGGCACTGAAGCTTTCTTT. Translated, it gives CASAGGGTEAFF.